Below are 14 T cell receptor beta chains sequenced from a single sample in a study of blood T cell repertoires in COVID-19. TCRdb's table, derived via immunoSEQ multiplex PCR, lists solely in-frame clones and lacks some. Of about 44,000 clones in the sample, 88% were seen once. Sequences were obtained from peripheral blood. All receptors come from a woman in her thirties or forties with acute or convalescent COVID-19.

The chain is built from TRBV5-8 and TRBJ1-5, with TRBD1 as a possible D gene (6 bases). Trimming removed 2 bases from V and 4 bases from J, with 13 bases in between. Per the germline V gene, CDR1 is SGHTS and CDR2 is YDEGEE. CDR3 length: 15 amino acids. CDR3 loop: CASSLTGLENQPQHF. The CDR3 DNA follows: TGTGCCAGCAGCTTAACAGGGTTGGAAAATCAGCCCCAGCATTTT. Based on the CDR3 plus reference TRBV5-8 and TRBJ1-5, the full variable domain is EAGVTQSPTHLIKTRGQQATLRCSPISGHTSVYWYQQALGLGLQFLLWYDEGEERNRGNFPPRFSGRQFPNYSSELNVNALELEDSALYLCASSLTGLENQPQHFGDGTRLSIL.

The rearrangement links TRBV4-3 to TRBJ2-1; TRBD2 matches at 14 bases. CDR3 length: 14 amino acids. The V and J ends lost 1 base and 12 bases, in that order; junction bases with no gene match: 2. Germline V CDR1 and CDR2: LGHNA, YSLEER. CDR3 coding DNA: TGCGCCAGCAGCCAAGTAGGACTAGCGGGGGGGCAGTTCTTC. It codes for CASSQVGLAGGQFF.

CDR3 protein: CASSPGASGELFF. The CDR3, as DNA: TGTGCCAGCAGTCCTGGGGCCTCCGGGGAGCTGTTTTTT. The chain recombines TRBV12-3 or TRBV12-4 with TRBJ2-2; D may be TRBD1 (5 bases). Between the trimmed V and J ends, which lost 5 bases and 6 bases, there was a span of 10 bases. The CDR3 runs to 13 residues.

The chain combines TRBV3-1 (or the pseudogene TRBV3-2) with TRBJ1-5; 8 bases align to TRBD1. With V trimmed by 1 base and J by 9 bases, 8 bases remained unmatched. This CDR3 spans 15 amino acids. The V gene's germline CDR1 is LGHDT and CDR2 YNNKEL (reference sequence). In nucleotides, the CDR3 is TGTGCCAGCAGCCAAGCGACAGGGGCCTATACGCCCCAGCATTTT. Its protein product is CASSQATGAYTPQHF.

J is TRBJ1-4 and V is TRBV5-1; unclear D gene. This CDR3 is built from 17 residues. Germline values: CDR1 SGHRS, CDR2 YFSETQ. V lost 0 bases to trimming and J lost 0 bases, with 12 bases between them. CDR3 in DNA: TGCGCCAGCAGCTTGGACGGCAGAGGCGCAACTAATGAAAAACTGTTTTTT. Protein product: CASSLDGRGATNEKLFF.

The CDR3 nucleotides are TGCAGCGTTGAAGGACTTGGGGGACTAAACACTGAAGCTTTCTTT. It yields the protein CSVEGLGGLNTEAFF. V is TRBV29-1 and J is TRBJ1-1, with D perhaps matching TRBD1 (5 bases). Between the trimmed V and J ends, which lost 1 base and 2 bases, there was a span of 14 bases. CDR1 is SQVTM and CDR2 is ANQGSEA in the germline V gene. This CDR3 comprises 15 residues. Full variable domain (rest looked up from reference TRBV29-1 and TRBJ1-1): SAVISQKPSRDICQRGTSLTIQCQVDSQVTMMFWYRQQPGQSLTLIATANQGSEATYESGFVIDKFPISRPNLTFSTLTVSNMSPEDSSIYLCSVEGLGGLNTEAFFGQGTRLTVV.

The chain carries TRBV28 and TRBJ1-2; 7 bases align to TRBD1. After removal of 10 bases from V and 5 bases from J, the junction contained 13 bases not matched to a gene. The length of the CDR3 is 14 residues. Germline assignment: CDR1 MDHEN and CDR2 SYDVKM. Here the CDR3 reads CAISGVTGTYGYTF. CDR3 bases: TGTGCCATATCGGGCGTGACAGGGACGTATGGCTACACCTTC.

V usage is TRBV13 and J usage is TRBJ1-1; D is unclear. V dropped 4 bases and J dropped 5 bases, with 5 bases sitting between them. The CDR3 runs 11 residues. Germline values: CDR1 PRHDT, CDR2 FYEKMQ (reference sequence). CDR3: CASSSGTEAFF. The CDR3 bases are TGTGCCAGCAGCTCGGGAACTGAAGCTTTCTTT.

The genes are TRBV20-1 and TRBJ2-5, with D perhaps TRBD2 (6 bases). The V end was cut by 3 bases, the J end by 4 bases, with 12 bases between. Germline V gene sequence: CDR1 DFQATT, CDR2 SNEGSKA (reference sequence). CDR3 length: 13 residues. The chain's CDR3 is CSASPLARETQYF. The CDR3 coding sequence is TGCAGTGCTAGTCCACTAGCCCGAGAGACCCAGTACTTC.

The chain recombines TRBV7-2 with TRBJ2-3; 16 bases align to TRBD2. The V gene end was trimmed by 5 bases and the J gene end by 5 bases; junction bases not matched to a gene: 4. Germline CDR1 SGHTA, CDR2 FQGNSA. The CDR3 is made up of 16 amino acids. CDR3 DNA sequence: TGTGCCAGCAGCCCGGGACTAGCGGGGGGGGGAGATACGCAGTATTTT. Its translation is CASSPGLAGGGDTQYF. Variable domain in full (rest from reference TRBV7-2 and TRBJ2-3): GAGVSQSPSNKVTEKGKDVELRCDPISGHTALYWYRQSLGQGLEFLIYFQGNSAPDKSGLPSDRFSAERTGGSVSTLTIQRTQQEDSAVYLCASSPGLAGGGDTQYFGPGTRLTVL.

For the CDR3, the DNA is TGTGCCAGCTCACCGGAGAGGGGAGGAGCGGCTAATGAAAAACTGTTTTTT. Amino acid sequence: CASSPERGGAANEKLFF. This sequence joins TRBV18 and TRBJ1-4, with TRBD1 as a possible D gene (5 bases). Germline V gene sequence: CDR1 KGHSH, CDR2 LQKENI. The CDR3 runs to 17 residues. V lost 3 bases and J 3 bases, leaving 17 bases between the germline ends.

The rearrangement uses TRBV20-1 and TRBJ2-7; D ambiguous. Trimming took 5 bases from V and 3 from J, leaving 5 bases between them. Germline lookup yields CDR1 DFQATT and CDR2 SNEGSKA (reference sequence). This CDR3 region has 10 residues. CDR3 in DNA: TGCAGTGCTGGCAGCTACGAGCAGTACTTC. Amino acids: CSAGSYEQYF.

The gene calls are TRBV10-3 and TRBJ2-7, with 10 bases matching TRBD2. CDR1 and CDR2 from the germline V gene are ENHRY and SYGVKD. The trim removed 6 bases at V and 2 bases at J, leaving 4 bases unmatched. CDR3 size: 14 residues. In DNA, the CDR3 is TGTGCCATCAGCCTAGCGGGAGAGGCCTACGAGCAGTACTTC. As protein: CAISLAGEAYEQYF.

The V gene is TRBV28, the J gene TRBJ1-5; weak D call: TRBD1 (5 bases). The germline gives CDR1 MDHEN, CDR2 SYDVKM. Trimming stripped 6 bases from V and 0 bases from J, with 9 bases between. The CDR3 is 14 amino acids. For the CDR3, the DNA is TGTGCCAGCAGAGAGACAGTTAGCAATCAGCCCCAGCATTTT. Its translation: CASRETVSNQPQHF.